A selection of T cell receptor beta chains follows, all from one sample in a study of T cell responses to AZD1222 COVID-19 vaccine. Some clones are missing from TCRdb's copy, which holds only in-frame ones; the method was immunoSEQ multiplex PCR. The sample has 150,000 to 200,000 clones; 91% are singletons. The sequences come from peripheral blood, collected 28 days after the second AZD1222 dose. Receptors were obtained from an adult who received the AZD1222 COVID-19 vaccine. Each CDR3 is given with its conserved first and last residue. A D gene is named only where the DNA matches it firmly. Clone size is not always given. Where it is, it says once, few, many or a class for expanded clones.

13 | NA | few | TRBJ1-1 | TRBV13 | TGTGCCAGCAGCTTAAGGCCAGACACTGAAGCTTTCTTT | CASSLRPDTEAFF
11 | NA | NA | TRBJ1-5 | TRBV7-8 | TGTGCCAGCAGCCAGGGATCAGCCCAGCATTTT | CASSQGSAQHF
16 | NA | NA | TRBJ2-1 | TRBV7-2 | TGTGCCAGCAGCCCCCCGGGGGCGCCGGTGGGCAATGAGCAGTTCTTC | CASSPPGAPVGNEQFF
13 | NA | NA | TRBJ1-1 | TRBV28 | TGTGCCAGCAGGAGAGATCCGAACACTGAAGCTTTCTTT | CASRRDPNTEAFF
13 | NA | once | TRBJ1-2 | TRBV6-4 | TGTGCCAGCAGTGAAGGGGAAAACTATGGCTACACCTTC | CASSEGENYGYTF
17 | NA | NA | TRBJ1-2 | TRBV7-9 | TGTGCCAGCAGCTTAAACCCCGGGATCAGGGGAGAGGATGGCTACACCTTC | CASSLNPGIRGEDGYTF
15 | NA | NA | TRBJ1-6 | TRBV27 | TGTGCCAGCAGTTCAGGGAGCTCCTATAATTCACCCCTCCACTTT | CASSSGSSYNSPLHF
15 | NA | NA | TRBJ1-6 | TRBV9 | TGTGCCAGCAGCGATACCGGGAAATATAATTCACCCCTCCACTTT | CASSDTGKYNSPLHF
14 | NA | NA | TRBJ1-1 | TRBV7-2 | TGTGCCAGCAGCTTAGTCTCGGGGGGCACTGAAGCTTTCTTT | CASSLVSGGTEAFF
13 | NA | NA | TRBJ2-7 | TRBV29-1 | TGCAGCGTCGCGGACGGACAGACTGCTGAGCAGTACTTC | CSVADGQTAEQYF
14 | TRBD1 | NA | TRBJ2-1 | TRBV10-3 | TGTGCCGCCCAGGGACAGAGCTCCTACAATGAGCAGTTCTTC | CAAQGQSSYNEQFF
13 | TRBD1 | NA | TRBJ1-5 | TRBV11-2 | TGTGCCAGCAGCTTAGAGCAGGGGGGGCCCCAGCATTTT | CASSLEQGGPQHF
18 | TRBD1 | NA | TRBJ2-1 | TRBV28 | TGTGCCAGCAGTTTACCGGGACAGGGAACGGCCCTTTACAATGAGCAGTTCTTC | CASSLPGQGTALYNEQFF
16 | TRBD1 | NA | TRBJ1-5 | TRBV19 | TGTGCCAGTAGTCCCGAGACAGGGGGCACTGATCAGCCCCAGCATTTT | CASSPETGGTDQPQHF
14 | NA | NA | TRBJ2-7 | TRBV11-2 | TGTGCCAGCACCTCCAGCAGGGGAGTCTACGAGCAGTACTTC | CASTSSRGVYEQYF
13 | NA | NA | TRBJ2-7 | TRBV11-2 | TGTGCCAGCAGCTCCCGAACATCCTACGAGCAGTACTTC | CASSSRTSYEQYF
17 | NA | NA | TRBJ2-1 | TRBV7-3 | TGTGCCAGCAGCTACAACCGGGCCTCGGCCCCCCACAATGAGCAGTTCTTC | CASSYNRASAPHNEQFF
13 | NA | NA | TRBJ1-2 | TRBV19 | TGTGCCAGTAGTATTGACAGGATTAATGGCTACACCTTC | CASSIDRINGYTF
15 | NA | NA | TRBJ1-6 | TRBV9 | TGTGCCAGCAGCCACGGGCGGAGAGAAAATTCACCCCTCCACTTT | CASSHGRRENSPLHF
15 | TRBD2 | NA | TRBJ2-3 | TRBV5-1 | TGCGCCAGCAGCTTGGGTACTAGCGAGACAGATACGCAGTATTTT | CASSLGTSETDTQYF
15 | NA | NA | TRBJ1-3 | TRBV28 | TGTGCCAGCAGTTTAGCAAACAGCCCTGGAAACACCATATATTTT | CASSLANSPGNTIYF
14 | TRBD1 | NA | TRBJ2-7 | TRBV19 | TGTGCCAGTATGGGGACAGGAAAGACCTACGAGCAGTACTTC | CASMGTGKTYEQYF
15 | TRBD1 | NA | TRBJ1-1 | TRBV7-2 | TGTGCCAGCAGCTTAGGGGGGACAGTGAACACTGAAGCTTTCTTT | CASSLGGTVNTEAFF
15 | NA | NA | TRBJ2-5 | TRBV6-5 | TGTGCCAGCAGACCCAGCAGGGGCTGGCAAGAGACCCAGTACTTC | CASRPSRGWQETQYF
12 | NA | NA | TRBJ2-5 | TRBV12-3/TRBV12-4 | TGTGCCAGCAGCTCGACCGCGGGGCCCATTTACTTC | CASSSTAGPIYF